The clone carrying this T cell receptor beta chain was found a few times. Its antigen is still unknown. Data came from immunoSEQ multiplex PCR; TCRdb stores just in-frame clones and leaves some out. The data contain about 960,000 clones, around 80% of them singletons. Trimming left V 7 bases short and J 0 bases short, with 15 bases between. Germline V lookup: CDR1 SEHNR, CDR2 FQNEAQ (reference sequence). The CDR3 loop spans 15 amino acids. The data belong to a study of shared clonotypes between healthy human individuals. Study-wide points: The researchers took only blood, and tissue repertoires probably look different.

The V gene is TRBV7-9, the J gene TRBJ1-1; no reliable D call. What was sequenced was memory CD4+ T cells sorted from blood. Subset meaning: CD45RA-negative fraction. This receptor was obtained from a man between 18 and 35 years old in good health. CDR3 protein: CASTAVETLNTEAFF. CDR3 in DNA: TGTGCCAGCACCGCCGTTGAGACTCTGAACACTGAAGCTTTCTTT.